The 26 T cell receptor beta chains below were found in one sample sequenced in a study of blood T cell repertoires in COVID-19. Here immunoSEQ multiplex PCR was the method, and the copy in TCRdb shows in-frame clones only, minus some. Among under 130,000 clones listed, over 65% were seen once. Sequenced material: peripheral blood. The source is a human donor in a cohort sampled during active COVID-19.

The chain is built from TRBV11-3 and TRBJ2-7; weak D call: TRBD1 (5 bases). V gave up 5 bases and J gave up 5 bases, with 16 bases separating them. This CDR3 spans 14 amino acids. Germline V gene lookup returns CDR1 SGHNT and CDR2 YENEEA. The DNA for the CDR3 is TGTGCCAGCAGCCTACGGACACCCCGTGACGAGCAGTACTTC. It yields the protein CASSLRTPRDEQYF.

This sequence joins TRBV6-2 or TRBV6-3 and TRBJ2-5, with 10 positions matching TRBD2. The CDR3 covers 14 residues. Germline V gene lookup returns CDR1 MNHEY and CDR2 SVGEGT. The J segment lost 3 bases and the V segment lost 4 bases, leaving 2 bases of the junction unmatched. The chain's CDR3 is CASSSSGGKETQYF. In nucleotides, the CDR3 is TGTGCCAGCAGTTCTAGCGGGGGTAAAGAGACCCAGTACTTC.

The rearrangement uses TRBV7-9 and TRBJ1-1, with TRBD1 matching 8 bases. CDR1 is SEHNR, CDR2 FQNEAQ, per germline (reference sequence). V gave up 5 bases and J gave up 5 bases; unmatched junction bases: 7. The CDR3 is 14 residues long. The CDR3 loop is CASSTGGRVTEAFF. The CDR3, as DNA: TGTGCCAGCAGCACAGGGGGGCGAGTGACTGAAGCTTTCTTT.

This clone was seen only a few times. V is TRBV4-3 and J is TRBJ1-6, with 9 bases fitting TRBD1. With V trimmed by 4 bases and J by 8 bases, 6 bases remained unmatched. This CDR3 region has 15 residues. Germline CDR1 reads LGHNA; CDR2 reads YSLEER. The CDR3 loop reads CASSPNRDRDSPLHF. The CDR3 DNA reads TGCGCCAGCAGCCCAAACCGGGACAGGGATTCACCCCTCCACTTT.

The CDR3 is CASSRSPTELQETQYF. In DNA, the CDR3 is TGTGCCAGCAGCAGGAGTCCGACAGAGTTACAAGAGACCCAGTACTTC. The chain carries TRBV5-5 and TRBJ2-5; maybe TRBD1 (5 bases). V lost 4 bases and J 2 bases, leaving 18 bases between the germline ends. The CDR3 length is 16 residues. Germline assignment: CDR1 SGHKS and CDR2 YYEKEE (reference sequence).

This clone was seen just once. V gene TRBV9 combines with J gene TRBJ1-1, with 7 bases that match TRBD1. The J segment lost 1 base and the V segment lost 3 bases, leaving 3 bases of the junction unmatched. The CDR3 sequence is 14 residues long. CDR1 and CDR2 from the germline V gene are SGDLS and YYNGEE. The CDR3 loop reads CASSAGQRNTEAFF. CDR3 DNA: TGTGCCAGCAGCGCGGGACAGCGGAACACTGAAGCTTTCTTT.

The chain links TRBV19 to TRBJ1-5, with D possibly being TRBD1 (6 bases). Germline loops: CDR1 LNHDA, CDR2 SQIVND (reference sequence). This CDR3 comprises 13 residues. V lost 9 bases, J lost 9 bases, and 18 bases lay in between. CDR3 in amino acids: CASQGQRGGPQHF. DNA for the CDR3: TGTGCCAGCCAAGGACAGCGGGGAGGGCCCCAGCATTTT.

V usage is TRBV9 and J usage is TRBJ1-2; D gene unclear. The CDR3 spans 15 residues. Germline CDR1 reads SGDLS; CDR2 reads YYNGEE. V lost 3 bases to trimming and J lost 5 bases, with 17 bases between them. The CDR3 nucleotides are TGTGCCAGCAGCGGCGGCCCGGGGTTCGGATATGGCTACACCTTC. Protein: CASSGGPGFGYGYTF.

J is TRBJ1-2 and V is TRBV6-2 or TRBV6-3; D call uncertain. Germline V gene lookup returns CDR1 MNHEY and CDR2 SVGEGT. The CDR3 is 15 amino acids. Between the trimmed V and J ends, which lost 6 bases and 7 bases, there was a span of 21 bases. As DNA, the CDR3 is TGTGCCAGCAGCAAAAGACTCGGGCTGGGGAGTGGCTACACCTTC. Translation gives CASSKRLGLGSGYTF.

The CDR3 is CSVVITGYYTF. The DNA of the CDR3 is TGCAGCGTCGTAATAACAGGCTACTACACCTTC. V gene TRBV29-1 combines with J gene TRBJ1-2, with D possibly TRBD1 on 5 matching bases. This CDR3 spans 11 amino acids. Trimming cost V 6 bases and J 10 bases, with 15 bases left between them. CDR1 and CDR2 from the germline V gene are SQVTM and ANQGSEA.

In nucleotides, the CDR3 is TGTGCCAGTAGTATAGAAGCTAGCGGGGCGGGGGCCCAGTACTTC. Encoded protein: CASSIEASGAGAQYF. This chain connects TRBV19 to TRBJ2-5, with 9 bases that match TRBD2. The CDR3 has 15 amino acids. Germline assignment: CDR1 LNHDA and CDR2 SQIVND (reference sequence). The J segment lost 9 bases and the V segment lost 0 bases, leaving 8 bases of the junction unmatched.

About this clone itself: Other DNA sequences in this sample translate to the same CDR3. The V and J genes are TRBV18 and TRBJ2-5; a possible D gene is TRBD2 (5 bases). Germline CDR1 reads KGHSH; CDR2 reads LQKENI. The CDR3 has 12 amino acids. V was clipped by 2 bases and J by 4 bases, with 5 bases between them. As DNA, the CDR3 is TGTGCCAGCTCACCAGGAGGAGAGACCCAGTACTTC. It translates to CASSPGGETQYF.

This sequence joins TRBV9 and TRBJ2-7; TRBD2 aligns across 10 bases. Germline V gives CDR1 SGDLS, CDR2 YYNGEE. The CDR3 contains 14 residues. V was clipped by 6 bases and J by 5 bases; unmatched bases: 8. As DNA, the CDR3 is TGTGCCAGCAACCCAGCGGGGGGGCCCCACGAGCAGTACTTC. It yields the protein CASNPAGGPHEQYF.

The rearrangement joins TRBV7-9 to TRBJ2-5; 8 bases are shared with TRBD1. The CDR3 is 19 residues long. Per germline, CDR1 SEHNR and CDR2 FQNEAQ (reference sequence). V gave up 1 base and J gave up 5 bases; unmatched junction bases: 18. The CDR3 DNA is TGTGCCAGCAGCTTAGGACAGGGGATTGGGAGCCTAAGGCGTGAGACCCAGTACTTC. Protein sequence: CASSLGQGIGSLRRETQYF.

The V gene is TRBV29-1, the J gene TRBJ1-4; D is unresolved. From germline, CDR1 is SQVTM and CDR2 ANQGSEA. Trimming cost V 4 bases and J 4 bases, with 16 bases left between them. This CDR3 region has 15 residues. This CDR3 reads CSVVSSSSSNEKLFF. DNA of the CDR3: TGCAGCGTTGTATCCTCTAGTTCCAGTAATGAAAAACTGTTTTTT.

The chain is built from TRBV2 and TRBJ2-7; TRBD1 might be the D (5 bases). This CDR3 is 14 amino acids long. Trimming took off 7 bases at V and 2 bases at J, with 15 bases between the two ends. Germline values: CDR1 SNHLY, CDR2 FYNNEI. CDR3 nucleotide sequence: TGTGCCAGCACAAAGGGGCCCTCCACCTACGAGCAGTACTTC. Translation gives CASTKGPSTYEQYF. Variable domain in full (rest from reference TRBV2 and TRBJ2-7): EPEVTQTPSHQVTQMGQEVILRCVPISNHLYFYWYRQILGQKVEFLVSFYNNEISEKSEIFDDQFSVERPDGSNFTLKIRSTKLEDSAMYFCASTKGPSTYEQYFGPGTRLTVT.

The V call is TRBV5-1, the J call TRBJ2-5, with D maybe TRBD2 (7 bases). This CDR3 comprises 15 residues. Trimming took 4 bases from V and 5 from J, leaving 18 bases between them. Germline V gene sequence: CDR1 SGHRS, CDR2 YFSETQ. This chain's CDR3 is CASSPGGGLGETQYF. For the CDR3, the DNA is TGCGCCAGCAGCCCGGGGGGCGGCCTCGGGGAGACCCAGTACTTC.

The chain uses TRBV9 and TRBJ1-3, with D tentatively TRBD1 (6 bases). The CDR3 has 15 residues. V lost 5 bases, J lost 2 bases, and 14 bases lay in between. CDR1 SGDLS and CDR2 YYNGEE come from the germline V gene. This chain's CDR3 is CASRSGGAPGNTIYF. CDR3 in DNA: TGTGCCAGCAGAAGTGGGGGGGCACCTGGAAACACCATATATTTT.

The gene calls are TRBV5-1 and TRBJ1-1; unclear D gene. Trimming stripped 7 bases from V and 1 base from J, with 14 bases between. The germline gives CDR1 SGHRS, CDR2 YFSETQ. The CDR3 length is 14 residues. The CDR3 spells CASSPPRENTEAFF. DNA for the CDR3: TGCGCCAGCTCCCCCCCGAGGGAGAACACTGAAGCTTTCTTT. Full variable domain (remainder filled in from reference TRBV5-1 and TRBJ1-1): KAGVTQTPRYLIKTRGQQVTLSCSPISGHRSVSWYQQTPGQGLQFLFEYFSETQRNKGNFPGRFSGRQFSNSRSEMNVSTLELGDSALYLCASSPPRENTEAFFGQGTRLTVV.

This clone was seen more than once but under ten times. The chain couples TRBV23-1 to TRBJ2-5; D gene uncertain. TRBV23-1 is marked as an open reading frame, function uncertain. CDR3 length: 13 amino acids. V lost 2 bases, J lost 1 base, and 5 bases lay in between. The CDR3 sequence is CASSQRFQETQYF. In DNA, the CDR3 is TGCGCCAGCAGTCAACGGTTCCAAGAGACCCAGTACTTC.

V is TRBV29-1 and J is TRBJ2-1; no clear D. The CDR3 loop spans 11 amino acids. Germline CDR1 reads SQVTM; CDR2 reads ANQGSEA. The ends were cut back, 5 bases at V and 10 bases at J, with 12 bases in the middle. The CDR3 DNA follows: TGCAGCGTTTCCCACATCGGGGAGCAGTTCTTC. Its protein is CSVSHIGEQFF.

This rearrangement joins TRBV6-5 to TRBJ1-6; D remains unclear. The CDR3 is 15 amino acids. Germline V gene data show CDR1 as MNHEY and CDR2 as SVGAGI. Trimming pared 5 bases from V and 7 bases from J, leaving 15 bases between. CDR3 coding DNA: TGTGCCAGCAGTCCGCCCCCGGGTTCAAATTCACCCCTCCACTTT. Amino acid sequence: CASSPPPGSNSPLHF.

J is TRBJ1-2 and V is TRBV6-5, with no clear D. The length of the CDR3 is 15 residues. CDR1 and CDR2 from the germline V gene are MNHEY and SVGAGI. Trimming removed 2 bases at V and 3 bases at J, with 13 bases between. The DNA for the CDR3 is TGTGCCAGCAGTTACGCGGGAGGTCAATACTATGGCTACACCTTC. It encodes CASSYAGGQYYGYTF.

This chain links TRBV11-3 with TRBJ2-5, with D possibly being TRBD1 (6 bases). V was clipped by 5 bases and J by 4 bases, with 11 bases between them. This CDR3 is built from 13 residues. CDR1 and CDR2 (germline): SGHNT, YENEEA. This CDR3 reads CASSPTGLETQYF. CDR3 nucleotides: TGTGCCAGCAGCCCCACAGGGTTAGAGACCCAGTACTTC.

V and J are TRBV9 and TRBJ1-1; no clear D gene. Germline V gene data show CDR1 as SGDLS and CDR2 as YYNGEE. Trimming stripped 0 bases from V and 4 bases from J, with 10 bases between. The CDR3 loop spans 14 amino acids. In DNA form, the CDR3 reads TGTGCCAGCAGCGTAGCTGTGGAGTTCACTGAAGCTTTCTTT. Its protein is CASSVAVEFTEAFF.

This chain links TRBV3-1 (or the pseudogene TRBV3-2) with TRBJ1-1, with 8 positions matching TRBD1. The germline gives CDR1 LGHDT, CDR2 YNNKEL (reference sequence). The CDR3 has 16 amino acids. The V gene end was trimmed by 5 bases and the J gene end by 0 bases; junction bases not matched to a gene: 8. The CDR3 nucleotides are TGTGCCAGCAGCTCCCACTCGACAGGGGTGAACACTGAAGCTTTCTTT. Its translation is CASSSHSTGVNTEAFF.